A single sample is the source of the 7 T cell receptor beta chains below, sequenced in a study of shared clonotypes between healthy human individuals. The assay was immunoSEQ multiplex PCR, and TCRdb's table has in-frame clones only and misses some. Of some 500,000 clones listed, 90% to 96% were seen once; the top ten hold 0.06%. Input material: naive CD4+ T cells sorted from blood. As for subset: CD45RA+ positively selected. The receptors shown here come from a woman younger than 45 in good health.

This sequence joins TRBV30 and TRBJ1-1, with D hard to call. CDR1 is GTSNPN and CDR2 is SVGIG in the germline V gene (reference sequence). The CDR3 is 14 residues long. V shed 4 bases and J shed 0 bases, with 12 bases lying between them. The CDR3 reads CAWIGRGVNTEAFF. Here the CDR3 DNA reads TGTGCCTGGATTGGCCGGGGAGTGAACACTGAAGCTTTCTTT.

This rearrangement joins TRBV6-6 to TRBJ1-5, with D uncertain. The CDR3 sequence is 15 residues long. Per germline, CDR1 MNHNY and CDR2 SVGAGI (reference sequence). The V end was cut by 0 bases, the J end by 0 bases, with 6 bases between. The CDR3 nucleotides read TGTGCCAGCAGTTACTCGCCCTATAGCAATCAGCCCCAGCATTTT. Its protein is CASSYSPYSNQPQHF.

This sequence joins TRBV14 and TRBJ2-1; D ambiguous. The CDR3 covers 11 residues. Between the trimmed V and J ends, which lost 4 bases and 12 bases, there was a span of 10 bases. CDR1 and CDR2 from the germline V gene are SGHDN and FVKESK. The CDR3 sequence: CASSLGPVQFF. CDR3 DNA: TGTGCCAGCAGCCTCGGACCCGTGCAGTTCTTC.

The chain joins TRBV14 to TRBJ2-1, with D possibly being TRBD1 (5 bases). The germline V gene has CDR1 SGHDN and CDR2 FVKESK. CDR3 length: 14 residues. V lost 3 bases, J lost 4 bases, and 10 bases lay in between. The CDR3 region is CASSHMGRYNEQFF. The CDR3 nucleotides read TGTGCCAGCAGCCACATGGGGCGTTACAATGAGCAGTTCTTC.

This rearrangement joins TRBV5-4 to TRBJ1-4; 8 bases fit TRBD1. Trimming removed 4 bases from V and 7 bases from J; junction bases left unmatched: 9. CDR1 is SGHNT and CDR2 is YYREEE in the germline V gene (reference sequence). This CDR3 comprises 15 residues. CDR3 amino acids: CASSLPGGGGEKLFF. CDR3 nucleotide sequence: TGTGCCAGCAGCCTCCCAGGGGGCGGGGGTGAAAAACTGTTTTTT.

V and J are TRBV7-4 and TRBJ2-7; 7 nucleotides agree with TRBD1. After removal of 1 base from V and 1 base from J, the junction contained 13 bases not matched to a gene. The CDR3 is made up of 18 amino acids. Germline V CDR1 and CDR2: SGHVT, SQSDAQ. CDR3 sequence (DNA): TGTGCCAGCAGCTTAGGAGAGGCCGGGACAGACCCTTCCTACGAGCAGTACTTC. Its translation: CASSLGEAGTDPSYEQYF.

Turning to this clone: An end of the junction does not agree with germline; a read error may underlie this. The identical CDR3 is also encoded by other nucleotide sequences in the sample. The chain joins TRBV19 to TRBJ1-1; no firm D call. The CDR3 has 11 amino acids. The germline V gene encodes CDR1 LNHDA and CDR2 SQIVND (reference sequence). CDR3 DNA: TGTGCCAGTATCGAGGGATCTGAAGCCTTCTTT. Its translation: CASIEGSEAFF.